This T cell receptor (beta chain) was sequenced in a study of identical twins. TCRdb passed the 5' RACE reads through MiXCR, listing each CDR3 protein once. The sample has about 920,000 distinct CDR3 sequences; more than 9% are singletons. This clonotype was seen many times. V shed 4 bases and J shed 1 base, with 11 bases lying between them. The CDR3 has 15 residues. In germline, CDR1 is SGHRS, CDR2 YFSETQ. This sample was shared with a second study, whose subject was yellow fever vaccine responses in identical twins.

Sequencing was done on a sample of PBMCs. The chain joins TRBV5-1 to TRBJ2-2; a weak D match, TRBD1 (6 bases). The sequence was collected from a woman younger than 35 in good health. The CDR3 sequence: CASSPIQGNTGELFF. The CDR3 DNA sequence: TGCGCCAGCAGCCCTATACAGGGGAACACCGGGGAGCTGTTTTTT.